Listed below are T cell receptor beta chains from one sample, sequenced in a study of control samples from healthy donors and cancer patients. Clones were read by immunoSEQ multiplex PCR, and TCRdb kept only the in-frame ones, dropping some. In total, the table holds about 210,000 clones. The sample consisted of blood. The source of these receptors is a woman aged 25 to 39 in good health. CDR3s include the opening cysteine and the closing phenylalanine or tryptophan. Each record gives: CDR3 DNA, CDR3 protein, V gene, D gene, J gene. The D gene is left open where the match is weak.

DNA: TGCGCCAGCAGCCGCAGGCGGGGGACGGTGAACACTGAAGCTTTCTTT; CDR3: CASSRRRGTVNTEAFF; V: TRBV4-3; D: .; J: TRBJ1-1
DNA: TGTGCCAGCAGTGGGACAGGGACTTACTCCTATAATTCACCCCTCCACTTT; CDR3: CASSGTGTYSYNSPLHF; V: TRBV27; D: TRBD1; J: TRBJ1-6
DNA: TGTGCCAGCAGCTTAATCGGGGACTATAGTTTTAATGAGCAGTTCTTC; CDR3: CASSLIGDYSFNEQFF; V: TRBV7-3; D: TRBD2; J: TRBJ2-1
DNA: TGTGCCAGCAGCCAAGTAGGGGGGATCGAGCAGTACTTC; CDR3: CASSQVGGIEQYF; V: TRBV3-1/TRBV3-2; D: .; J: TRBJ2-7
DNA: TGTGCCAGCAGCATAACCGGGACCACCGAGCAGTACTTC; CDR3: CASSITGTTEQYF; V: TRBV5-5; D: .; J: TRBJ2-7
DNA: TGTGCCAGCGGGAGCTCAGGGGAATTACAGAGTGGCTACACCTTC; CDR3: CASGSSGELQSGYTF; V: TRBV28; D: .; J: TRBJ1-2
DNA: TGTGCCAGTAGTACTCAGGACAGGGGGGAGCAGTACTTC; CDR3: CASSTQDRGEQYF; V: TRBV19; D: TRBD1; J: TRBJ2-7
DNA: TGCAGCGTCACCCCGGACAGGGGGAAGACAGATACGCAGTATTTT; CDR3: CSVTPDRGKTDTQYF; V: TRBV29-1; D: TRBD1; J: TRBJ2-3
DNA: TGCGCCAGCAGCCTCTCGTTCAGCTCTGGAAACACCATATATTTT; CDR3: CASSLSFSSGNTIYF; V: TRBV5-1; D: .; J: TRBJ1-3
DNA: TGTGCCAGCAGTTTAAACAGGGGGGGCGAGACCCAGTACTTC; CDR3: CASSLNRGGETQYF; V: TRBV6-5; D: .; J: TRBJ2-5
DNA: TGTGCCAGCAAGGTACAGGGGAGGTACGAGCAGTACTTC; CDR3: CASKVQGRYEQYF; V: TRBV28; D: .; J: TRBJ2-7
DNA: TGCGCCAGCAGCTTGGGCGGGAGTAATGAAAAACTGTTTTTT; CDR3: CASSLGGSNEKLFF; V: TRBV5-1; D: .; J: TRBJ1-4
DNA: TGTGCCAGCAGTGAAGGGGGGACAGCGTACGAGCAGTACTTC; CDR3: CASSEGGTAYEQYF; V: TRBV6-1; D: TRBD1; J: TRBJ2-7
DNA: TGCGCCAGCAGCCGACAGGGGCCCACCTACGAGCAGTACTTC; CDR3: CASSRQGPTYEQYF; V: TRBV4-1; D: TRBD1; J: TRBJ2-7
DNA: TGTGCCACGAGGGGACAGGGAAGAGAAGCTTTCTTT; CDR3: CATRGQGREAFF; V: TRBV24-1; D: TRBD1; J: TRBJ1-1
DNA: TGTGCCAGCAGCCAAGAGGAGTACTTC; CDR3: CASSQEEYF; V: TRBV3-1/TRBV3-2; D: .; J: TRBJ2-5
DNA: TGTGCCAGTAGTAGCTATAACGGGGGCGAGCAGTACTTC; CDR3: CASSSYNGGEQYF; V: TRBV19; D: .; J: TRBJ2-7
DNA: TGTGCCAGCTCACCCGACAGGGGAACTGAAGCTTTCTTT; CDR3: CASSPDRGTEAFF; V: TRBV18; D: TRBD1; J: TRBJ1-1
DNA: TGTGCCAGCAGCCGATGGGGGAACACTGAAGCTTTCTTT; CDR3: CASSRWGNTEAFF; V: TRBV6-5; D: .; J: TRBJ1-1
DNA: TGTGCCAGCTCTCACAGGGCTGGGGCCAACGTCCTGACTTTC; CDR3: CASSHRAGANVLTF; V: TRBV14; D: .; J: TRBJ2-6
DNA: TGCGCCAGCAGCTCTCTTTTGAGGGGGAACACAGATACGCAGTATTTT; CDR3: CASSSLLRGNTDTQYF; V: TRBV4-3; D: .; J: TRBJ2-3
DNA: TGCGCCAGCAGCTTGGGGGGCCTGGCCCTGAACACTGAAGCTTTCTTT; CDR3: CASSLGGLALNTEAFF; V: TRBV5-1; D: .; J: TRBJ1-1
DNA: TGTGCCAGCAGCCAAGGTCAGGGAGTGTGGAACACTGAAGCTTTCTTT; CDR3: CASSQGQGVWNTEAFF; V: TRBV4-2; D: .; J: TRBJ1-1
DNA: TGTGCCAGCAGCCCCCACCGAGGGGACAATGAGCAGTTCTTC; CDR3: CASSPHRGDNEQFF; V: TRBV14; D: .; J: TRBJ2-1
DNA: TGTGCCACCAGTCCCTCGACAGGGAACAGCAATCAGCCCCAGCATTTT; CDR3: CATSPSTGNSNQPQHF; V: TRBV24-1; D: TRBD1; J: TRBJ1-5
DNA: TGTGCCAGCAGTGAAGCTTTCAGGGCCGAGGGAGCTTTCTTT; CDR3: CASSEAFRAEGAFF; V: TRBV6-1; D: .; J: TRBJ1-1
DNA: TGTGCCAGTAGTCCCTGGGACAGAGAGGACTCCTACAATGAGCAGTTCTTC; CDR3: CASSPWDREDSYNEQFF; V: TRBV19; D: TRBD1; J: TRBJ2-1
DNA: TGTGCCAGCTCACCACCAGGGTGGGAAAAACTGTTTTTT; CDR3: CASSPPGWEKLFF; V: TRBV18; D: .; J: TRBJ1-4